Below, 15 T cell receptor beta chains from the same sample are listed, as sequenced in a study of blood T cell repertoires in COVID-19. Using immunoSEQ multiplex PCR, the repertoire was profiled, and TCRdb retains in-frame clones only, with some absent. Of around 230,000 clones in the sample, about 91% were seen once. The sequenced sample consisted of PBMCs or T cells enriched from blood (not recorded which). These receptors all stem from a woman between 35 and 50 years old with acute COVID-19.

This chain links TRBV24-1 with TRBJ2-3; tentatively, D is TRBD2 (5 bases). The CDR3 runs 15 residues. Germline V gives CDR1 KGHDR, CDR2 SFDVKD. Deletions cut 7 bases from V and 1 base from J, with 14 bases between. The CDR3: CATSNLAGRTDTQYF. The CDR3 DNA is TGTGCCACCAGCAACCTGGCGGGTCGCACAGATACGCAGTATTTT.

The chain recombines TRBV5-1 with TRBJ2-2; 9 bases are a match to TRBD2. CDR3 length equals 16 residues. CDR1 and CDR2 from the germline V gene are SGHRS and YFSETQ. Trimming at V came to 0 bases and at J to 3 bases, leaving 3 bases not matched to a gene. CDR3 nucleotides: TGCGCCAGCAGCTTGGGAAGCGGGGGGCACACCGGGGAGCTGTTTTTT. This gives the protein CASSLGSGGHTGELFF. Based on the CDR3 plus reference TRBV5-1 and TRBJ2-2, the full variable domain is KAGVTQTPRYLIKTRGQQVTLSCSPISGHRSVSWYQQTPGQGLQFLFEYFSETQRNKGNFPGRFSGRQFSNSRSEMNVSTLELGDSALYLCASSLGSGGHTGELFFGEGSRLTVL.

The V call is TRBV5-5, the J call TRBJ2-2; the match to TRBD2 covers 8 bases. In germline, CDR1 is SGHKS, CDR2 YYEKEE (reference sequence). This CDR3 comprises 15 residues. The V and J ends lost 0 bases and 4 bases, in that order; junction bases with no gene match: 2. The DNA of the CDR3 is TGTGCCAGCAGCTTGGGCGGGGGGCTCACCGGGGAGCTGTTTTTT. Its protein product is CASSLGGGLTGELFF.

The genes are TRBV27 and TRBJ1-4; 8 bases match TRBD1. This CDR3 has 15 residues. CDR1 and CDR2 (germline): MNHEY, SMNVEV (reference sequence). V lost 3 bases to trimming and J lost 7 bases; unmatched junction nucleotides: 7. The CDR3 nucleotides read TGTGCCAGCAGTTTTTTGCGGACAGGGAGTGAAAAACTGTTTTTT. It yields the protein CASSFLRTGSEKLFF.

CDR3 region: CASRATGGPYNEQFF. The CDR3 nucleotides are TGTGCCAGCAGGGCAACGGGGGGGCCATACAATGAGCAGTTCTTC. The gene calls are TRBV6-5 and TRBJ2-1, with 8 bases fitting TRBD2. The junction had 8 bases not matched to a gene; V was cut back by 6 bases and J by 4 bases. The CDR3 is 15 amino acids. Germline V lookup: CDR1 MNHEY, CDR2 SVGAGI.

The chain has TRBV5-4 and TRBJ2-1, with D possibly matching TRBD2 (6 bases). Trimming left V 4 bases short and J 0 bases short, with 17 bases between. CDR1 and CDR2 from the germline V gene are SGHNT and YYREEE (reference sequence). The CDR3 has 17 amino acids. CDR3 coding DNA: TGTGCCAGCAGCGGACGACTAGTCCCCCCCTCCTACAATGAGCAGTTCTTC. It codes for CASSGRLVPPSYNEQFF.

This chain uses TRBV7-2 with TRBJ1-2, with 12 bases identical to TRBD1. CDR3 length: 18 residues. V trimming: 1 base; J trimming: 3 bases; junction bases outside the gene matches: 9. CDR1 and CDR2 (germline): SGHTA, FQGNSA. The CDR3 DNA is TGTGCCAGCAGCTTAGTGTCGGGACAGGGGGCTTACGACTATGGCTACACCTTC. Protein product: CASSLVSGQGAYDYGYTF.

The J gene is TRBJ1-1, the V gene TRBV9; D is perhaps TRBD1 (5 bases). V was trimmed by 0 bases and J by 5 bases, leaving 8 bases between them. The length of the CDR3 is 13 residues. Germline lookup yields CDR1 SGDLS and CDR2 YYNGEE. CDR3 in amino acids: CASSVGQLTEAFF. CDR3 coding DNA: TGTGCCAGCAGCGTAGGACAGTTAACTGAAGCTTTCTTT.

The genes are TRBV24-1 and TRBJ1-2; the match to TRBD1 covers 9 bases. The V gene end was trimmed by 7 bases and the J gene end by 8 bases; junction bases not matched to a gene: 7. CDR1 and CDR2 from the germline V gene are KGHDR and SFDVKD. This CDR3 region has 13 residues. This CDR3 reads CATSDTGGEGYTF. The DNA of the CDR3 is TGTGCCACCAGCGATACAGGGGGCGAGGGCTACACCTTC.

The rearrangement uses TRBV6-5 and TRBJ2-2, with D possibly being TRBD1 (5 bases). This CDR3 is 15 amino acids long. V was cut by 1 base and J by 4 bases, with 10 bases left in between. CDR1 and CDR2 (germline): MNHEY, SVGAGI. The DNA of the CDR3 is TGTGCCAGCAGTTACTGGGGCAGATCCACCGGGGAGCTGTTTTTT. It is translated as CASSYWGRSTGELFF.

This chain links TRBV6-4 with TRBJ2-1; 9 bases match TRBD2. Germline V gene lookup returns CDR1 MRHNA and CDR2 SNTAGT. V shed 5 bases, J shed 0 bases, and the junction held 14 bases outside the gene matches. The CDR3 consists of 19 residues. The CDR3 DNA follows: TGTGCCAGCAGTCCAACGGGACTAGCTAACCAATACTCCTACAATGAGCAGTTCTTC. Encoded protein: CASSPTGLANQYSYNEQFF.

The chain joins TRBV5-1 to TRBJ1-2; possible D gene TRBD1, 6 bases. The V end was cut by 5 bases, the J end by 2 bases, with 7 bases between. CDR3 length: 12 residues. The germline V gene has CDR1 SGHRS and CDR2 YFSETQ. DNA for the CDR3: TGCGCCAGCAGAGGACAGAACTATGGCTACACCTTC. Residues: CASRGQNYGYTF.

V is TRBV9 and J is TRBJ2-7; 7 bases map to TRBD1. Trimming cost V 3 bases and J 6 bases; bases outside gene matches: 3. The germline CDR1 and CDR2 sequences are SGDLS and YYNGEE. The CDR3 is 12 residues long. The CDR3 is CASSATGVEQYF. The CDR3 bases are TGTGCCAGCAGCGCAACAGGGGTCGAGCAGTACTTC.

The rearrangement uses TRBV14 and TRBJ2-3; TRBD2 matches at 9 bases. V shed 2 bases, J shed 0 bases, and the junction held 6 bases outside the gene matches. The CDR3 totals 17 residues. The germline gives CDR1 SGHDN, CDR2 FVKESK. The CDR3 loop reads CASSQLASGTSTDTQYF. The CDR3 nucleotides are TGTGCCAGCAGCCAATTGGCTAGCGGGACTAGCACAGATACGCAGTATTTT.

This chain uses TRBV19 with TRBJ1-1; 7 nucleotides align to TRBD1. There are 16 residues in the CDR3. The germline V gene encodes CDR1 LNHDA and CDR2 SQIVND (reference sequence). The V and J ends lost 4 bases and 0 bases, in that order; junction bases with no gene match: 8. In DNA, the CDR3 is TGTGCCAGTAGTACCTCGAGGGGGCGCATGAACACTGAAGCTTTCTTT. Its protein is CASSTSRGRMNTEAFF.